Following are 18 T cell receptor beta chains from one sample sequenced in a study of T-cell memory formation after mild COVID-19. TCRdb ran MiXCR on the 5' RACE reads and lists one entry per CDR3 protein. The sample consists of roughly 350,000 distinct CDR3 sequences, 25% to 30% of them appearing once. The sequencing sample was made of PBMCs or a T cell subset sorted from them (not recorded which). Receptor source: an adult woman who had mild COVID-19 (a few samples of this study predate the infection). Cell type and time point are not known.

Of note for this clonotype: A much larger clone lies one base from this, so it may be a read error. The chain employs TRBV9 and TRBJ2-5, with TRBD1 matching over 11 bases. The CDR3 loop spans 14 amino acids. After removal of 3 bases from V and 4 bases from J, the junction contained 2 bases not matched to a gene. Germline loops: CDR1 SGDLS, CDR2 YYNGEE. CDR3 bases: TGTGCCAGCAGCGCCGGGACAGGGGGAGAGACCCAGTACTTC. It translates to CASSAGTGGETQYF.

This clonotype was detected only a few times. The chain links TRBV5-1 to TRBJ1-1; D may be TRBD1 (6 bases). There are 17 residues in the CDR3. The V gene lost 0 bases and the J gene lost 0 bases, with 15 bases spanning the gap. The germline V gene encodes CDR1 SGHRS and CDR2 YFSETQ. CDR3 bases: TGCGCCAGCAGCTTGGGGGGGGCGCGTGGGGTGAACACTGAAGCTTTCTTT. Its protein product is CASSLGGARGVNTEAFF. Combining the CDR3 with reference TRBV5-1 and TRBJ1-1 gives the whole variable domain KAGVTQTPRYLIKTRGQQVTLSCSPISGHRSVSWYQQTPGQGLQFLFEYFSETQRNKGNFPGRFSGRQFSNSRSEMNVSTLELGDSALYLCASSLGGARGVNTEAFFGQGTRLTVV.

Written as DNA, the CDR3 is TGTGCCATCAGTCTCGACAGCCGCAATCAGCCCCAGCATTTT. Its protein product is CAISLDSRNQPQHF. This rearrangement joins TRBV10-3 to TRBJ1-5; weak D call: TRBD1 (5 bases). CDR1 and CDR2 from the germline V gene are ENHRY and SYGVKD. This CDR3 spans 14 amino acids. Trimming left V 5 bases short and J 2 bases short, with 10 bases between.

This clonotype has only a few counts. This sequence joins TRBV7-2 and TRBJ2-1; D is tentatively TRBD1 or TRBD2 (5 bases each). Trimming took 4 bases from V and 9 from J, leaving 10 bases between them. This CDR3 region has 12 residues. In germline, CDR1 is SGHTA, CDR2 FQGNSA. DNA of the CDR3: TGTGCCAGCAGCTCGGGGCTTAGTGAGCAGTTCTTC. Protein product: CASSSGLSEQFF. Supplemented by reference TRBV7-2 and TRBJ2-1, the full variable domain reads GAGVSQSPSNKVTEKGKDVELRCDPISGHTALYWYRQSLGQGLEFLIYFQGNSAPDKSGLPSDRFSAERTGGSVSTLTIQRTQQEDSAVYLCASSSGLSEQFFGPGTRLTVL.

The V and J genes are TRBV6-5 and TRBJ2-7, with unresolved D. Deletions cut 2 bases from V and 12 bases from J, with 11 bases between. The CDR3 has 11 residues. Germline assignment: CDR1 MNHEY and CDR2 SVGAGI. The CDR3 loop is CASSYAGYSYF. The CDR3 coding sequence is TGTGCCAGCAGTTACGCTGGGTATTCGTACTTC.

The J gene is TRBJ2-3, the V gene TRBV7-2, with D uncertain. The V and J ends lost 0 bases and 5 bases respectively, with 6 bases between them. Germline V gives CDR1 SGHTA, CDR2 FQGNSA. The CDR3 covers 13 residues. Written as DNA, the CDR3 is TGTGCCAGCAGCTTAGCGCGGCAAGATACGCAGTATTTT. It translates to CASSLARQDTQYF.

This sequence joins TRBV5-5 and TRBJ2-2, with D unclear. The CDR3 consists of 10 residues. V dropped 6 bases and J dropped 5 bases, with 2 bases sitting between them. In germline, CDR1 is SGHKS, CDR2 YYEKEE (reference sequence). CDR3 in amino acids: CASMTGELFF. In DNA form, the CDR3 reads TGTGCCAGCATGACCGGGGAGCTGTTTTTT. The full variable domain, completed using reference TRBV5-5 and TRBJ2-2, is DAGVTQSPTHLIKTRGQQVTLRCSPISGHKSVSWYQQVLGQGPQFIFQYYEKEERGRGNFPDRFSARQFPNYSSELNVNALLLGDSALYLCASMTGELFFGEGSRLTVL.

This clonotype has more than one count but fewer than ten. CDR3: CASSLASPGGNGYTF. The CDR3 bases are TGCGCCAGCAGCTTGGCCAGTCCAGGGGGCAATGGCTACACCTTC. The gene calls are TRBV5-1 and TRBJ1-2; 8 positions match TRBD1. CDR3 length equals 15 residues. The V gene's germline CDR1 is SGHRS and CDR2 YFSETQ. Trimming at V came to 0 bases and at J to 6 bases, leaving 7 bases not matched to a gene.

This clonotype was recorded once. The chain is built from TRBV6-5 and TRBJ2-2; a weak D match, TRBD1 (5 bases). Between the trimmed V and J ends, which lost 10 bases and 4 bases, there was a span of 10 bases. CDR3 length: 12 amino acids. In germline, CDR1 is MNHEY, CDR2 SVGAGI. CDR3 DNA sequence: TGTGCCACCGCAACAGGCACCGGGGAGCTGTTTTTT. Amino acids: CATATGTGELFF.

CDR3 sequence (DNA): TGTGCCAGCAGTGGGAGCTATGGCTACACCTTC. As protein: CASSGSYGYTF. The J gene is TRBJ1-2, the V gene TRBV2; D gene ambiguous. V was cut by 4 bases and J by 4 bases, with 4 bases left in between. This CDR3 region has 11 residues. Germline lookup yields CDR1 SNHLY and CDR2 FYNNEI.

In its sample, this clonotype was seen a few times. The chain uses TRBV7-9 and TRBJ2-1; TRBD2 aligns across 7 bases. V shed 4 bases and J 9 bases; nucleotides not matched to a gene: 15. The CDR3 has 16 residues. Germline values: CDR1 SEHNR, CDR2 FQNEAQ (reference sequence). This CDR3 reads CASSSLHSTSRVEQFF. The DNA of the CDR3 is TGTGCCAGCAGCTCCCTCCACTCGACTAGCCGTGTTGAGCAGTTCTTC.

The chain links TRBV5-5 to TRBJ1-4; D is possibly TRBD1 (5 bases). The CDR3 totals 15 residues. Germline CDR1 SGHKS, CDR2 YYEKEE (reference sequence). V lost 2 bases and J lost 8, with 16 bases in between. In nucleotides, the CDR3 is TGTGCCAGCAGCTTTTCAGGGTCGGAGAGCGAAAAACTGTTTTTT. It yields the protein CASSFSGSESEKLFF.

The genes are TRBV11-2 and TRBJ2-1; D not resolved. The CDR3 runs 15 residues. Germline-derived CDR1 and CDR2 are SGHAT and FQNNGV. Trimming stripped 0 bases from V and 5 bases from J, with 11 bases between. The CDR3 DNA follows: TGTGCCAGCAGCTTAGATAGGGTTGGCAACAATGAGCAGTTCTTC. It translates to CASSLDRVGNNEQFF.

The chain uses TRBV20-1 and TRBJ1-1; D remains ambiguous. The CDR3 length is 11 residues. The V end was cut by 6 bases, the J end by 8 bases, with 13 bases between. Germline lookup yields CDR1 DFQATT and CDR2 SNEGSKA (reference sequence). The CDR3 bases are TGCAGTGCGGCGCTGGGTTTAGAAGCTTTCTTT. As protein: CSAALGLEAFF.

The V gene is TRBV5-1, the J gene TRBJ2-3, with a weak D call TRBD2 (6 bases). CDR1 is SGHRS, CDR2 YFSETQ, per germline. The CDR3 covers 13 residues. Trimming removed 2 bases from V and 7 bases from J, with 11 bases in between. This CDR3 is CASSFLAYHTQYF. CDR3 coding DNA: TGCGCCAGCAGCTTCCTAGCGTACCATACGCAGTATTTT.

The chain carries TRBV20-1 and TRBJ1-6, with D hard to call. This CDR3 spans 16 amino acids. Germline-derived CDR1 and CDR2 are DFQATT and SNEGSKA (reference sequence). The V gene lost 4 bases and the J gene lost 7 bases, with 20 bases spanning the gap. CDR3 residues: CSATISGQAKNSPLHF. In nucleotides, the CDR3 is TGCAGTGCTACCATCTCCGGGCAGGCAAAAAATTCACCCCTCCACTTT.

This clonotype occurred a few times. In DNA form, the CDR3 reads TGTGCCAGCAGCACGTCCGGAAGCAGACTACTAGCCAAAAACATTCAGTACTTC. Amino acids: CASSTSGSRLLAKNIQYF. The chain combines TRBV7-9 with TRBJ2-4, with D maybe TRBD2 (5 bases). The V end was cut by 5 bases, the J end by 0 bases, with 20 bases between. The CDR3 is 18 amino acids. In germline, CDR1 is SEHNR, CDR2 FQNEAQ (reference sequence).

The rearrangement uses TRBV7-9 and TRBJ2-5, with D unclear. V lost 1 base and J lost 4, with 10 bases in between. Germline V CDR1 and CDR2: SEHNR, FQNEAQ (reference sequence). The CDR3 runs to 14 residues. CDR3 residues: CASSLVGVGETQYF. The DNA of the CDR3 is TGTGCCAGCAGCTTAGTCGGAGTCGGAGAGACCCAGTACTTC. Combining the CDR3 with reference TRBV7-9 and TRBJ2-5 gives the whole variable domain DTGVSQNPRHKITKRGQNVTFRCDPISEHNRLYWYRQTLGQGPEFLTYFQNEAQLEKSRLLSDRFSAERPKGSFSTLEIQRTEQGDSAMYLCASSLVGVGETQYFGPGTRLLVL.